This T cell receptor beta chain was sequenced for a study of cytomegalovirus exposure and HLA in healthy donors. Germline CDR1 SGHAT, CDR2 FQNNGV. J lost 7 bases, V lost 1 base, and 5 bases had no gene match. The CDR3 spans 15 residues. The PCR contained 60 Vbeta and 13 Jbeta primers. The table came from immunoSEQ multiplex PCR; TCRdb's copy has only in-frame clones and leaves some out. The sample contains 100,000 to 150,000 clones, roughly 80% of which appear only once. This TCR derives from a man in his thirties or forties in good health and CMV-seropositive. The sample comprised PBMCs. V gene TRBV11-2 combines with J gene TRBJ1-4; 8 bases are shared with TRBD1. The CDR3 DNA follows: TGTGCCAGCAGCTTAGGTGACAGGGGCGGTGAAAAACTGTTTTTT. Amino acid sequence: CASSLGDRGGEKLFF. The full variable domain, with the rest looked up from reference TRBV11-2 and TRBJ1-4, is EAGVAQSPRYKIIEKRQSVAFWCNPISGHATLYWYQQILGQGPKLLIQFQNNGVVDDSQLPKDRFSAERLKGVDSTLKIQPAKLEDSAVYLCASSLGDRGGEKLFFGSGTQLSVL.